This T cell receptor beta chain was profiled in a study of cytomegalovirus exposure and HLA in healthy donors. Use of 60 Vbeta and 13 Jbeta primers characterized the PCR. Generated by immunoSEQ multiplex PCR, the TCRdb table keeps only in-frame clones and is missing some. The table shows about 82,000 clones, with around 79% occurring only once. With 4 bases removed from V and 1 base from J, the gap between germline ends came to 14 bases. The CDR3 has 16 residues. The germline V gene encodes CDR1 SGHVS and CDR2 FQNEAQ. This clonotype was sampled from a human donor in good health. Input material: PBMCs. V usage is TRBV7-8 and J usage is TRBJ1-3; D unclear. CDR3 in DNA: TGTGCCAGCAGCTCGAGTCGATCGGGGTCTGGAAACACCATATATTTT. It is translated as CASSSSRSGSGNTIYF.